In this sample, the clone carrying this T cell receptor beta chain turned up a few times. The data derive from a study of blood T cell repertoires in COVID-19. In the study overall: Specimens from acute and convalescent COVID-19 originated in the United States, Italy and Spain. Sources were T cells, B-cell-depleted T cells, or PBMCs; the material itself was cDNA or gDNA.

Methods used by the authors: Reference gene primers were amplified, and this amplification served to estimate nucleated cell counts. TCRdb's copy holds only in-frame clones and misses some; the assay was immunoSEQ multiplex PCR. That table supplies the V and J calls and clone size; D and trimming were determined from the DNA. This sample has about 230,000 clones; 84% occur once, and the top ten carry 4.4%. Germline lookup yields CDR1 LNHDA and CDR2 SQIVND (reference sequence). The J segment lost 7 bases and the V segment lost 3 bases, leaving 7 bases of the junction unmatched. The CDR3 has 15 amino acids.

The source material was peripheral blood. The chain combines TRBV19 with TRBJ2-1, with 9 bases lining up with TRBD1. The sequence was obtained from a man in his forties or fifties with active or convalescent COVID-19. CDR3 nucleotide sequence: TGTGCCAGTAGTATTAAGAGGGACAGGGTGAATGAGCAGTTCTTC. Translation gives CASSIKRDRVNEQFF.